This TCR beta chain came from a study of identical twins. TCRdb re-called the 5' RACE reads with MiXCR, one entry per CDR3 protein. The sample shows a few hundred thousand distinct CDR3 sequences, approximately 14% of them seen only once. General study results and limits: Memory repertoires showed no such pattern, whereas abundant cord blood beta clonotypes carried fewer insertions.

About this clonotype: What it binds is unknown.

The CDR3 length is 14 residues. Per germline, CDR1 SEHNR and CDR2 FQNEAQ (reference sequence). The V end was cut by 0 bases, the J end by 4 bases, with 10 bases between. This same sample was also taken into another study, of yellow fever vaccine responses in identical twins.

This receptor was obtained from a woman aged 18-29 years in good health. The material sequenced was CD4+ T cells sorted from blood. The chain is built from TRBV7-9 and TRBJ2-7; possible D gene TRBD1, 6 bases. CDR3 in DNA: TGTGCCAGCAGCTTAGCCTCGGGACATTACGAGCAGTACTTC. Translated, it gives CASSLASGHYEQYF.